A single T cell receptor (beta chain) is shown here with its context. This clonotype was picked up a small number of times. The target of this receptor is not known. Per-base quality was not reported, and no clone a single base away is much larger than it. The library was made by 5' RACE. Data came from an Illumina HiSeq 2500. A second about 7 to 12 cycle PCR used a sample-barcoded 5' primer and a J-beta primer mix. A unique molecular identifier was introduced onto each TCR beta cDNA molecule by a template-switch 5' adaptor carrying 12 random nucleotides. Each sample yielded at least 3 million CDR3-containing paired-end reads. The Mint cDNA synthesis kit, primed by a TRBC-specific oligonucleotide, was used to synthesize first-strand cDNA from all RNA. Following uracil-DNA glycosylase treatment, all cDNA underwent a first 18-cycle PCR with the universal primers M1SS and BC2_uni_R. The study's own analysis went as follows. For normalization, 1 million high-quality reads were randomly selected from each sample, with every read carrying a distinct molecular identifier. Instead of being binned into consensus sequences, reads with shared molecular identifiers were discarded. MiTCR, set to a Q25 quality threshold and the strictest error-elimination algorithm, was used for CDR3 identification, clonotype clustering and error correction. A nonparametric unseen species model with Euler transformation was used to estimate lower-bound total TCR beta diversity. TCRdb ran its own pipeline on the public reads, namely fastp trimming at Q25 and MiXCR clone calling, and kept in-frame beta chains. Here each entry gathers all rows of one CDR3 protein and keeps the most common genes and DNA. The V and J calls, along with clone size, are taken from TCRdb and not from the paper's own processing. For this sample there are about 840,000 distinct CDR3 sequences; 25% to 30% appear just once. The ten largest clones take up about 10% of the sample.

From cysteine to phenylalanine, the CDR3 is 14 amino acids long. Only the CDR3 part of the read is kept: 42 bases, read in frame from the first base. The germline V gene (reference sequence) supplies CDR1 SEHNR and CDR2 FQNEAQ. V loses 4 bases, J loses 6 bases, and the germline ends lie 14 bases apart. The 39 donors, aged about 6 to 90 years, were systemically healthy Caucasian individuals from Russia. Around 9.8 milliliters of peripheral blood were collected from each donor into EDTA-treated Vacutainer tubes. Ficoll-Paque density-gradient centrifugation was used to isolate PBMCs, with at least 6 million per sample. Total RNA was extracted from PBMCs with Trizol reagent, with at least 5.5 micrograms obtained per sample. For every donor, flow cytometry on a PBMC aliquot measured the percentage of naive CD45RAhigh/CD27high T cells. The source of the sample is a study of blood T cells in healthy people across ages (dated by TCRdb to about 2015). Looking at the study overall: Template switching captured roughly one uniquely barcoded TCR beta cDNA molecule per two T cells in model experiments. Age-related changes in TCR beta repertoire diversity were measured in the study by deep sequencing normalized with unique cDNA molecular identifiers. Four age groups were formed from the donors: young (average approximately 16 years), middle-aged (approximately 40), aged (under 70) and long-lived (82). The study analyzed two additional independent replicas of 1 million unique cDNA reads from the same blood draw for two donors, one aged 18 to 30 and one aged 80 or older. What the authors observed across the whole study: Estimates of total diversity based on one million sequenced T cells were regarded as lower bounds and as underestimates. Because profiling used bulk unsorted PBMCs, naive and antigen-experienced compartments could not be compared conclusively. As age increased, observed TCR beta diversity per million T cells dropped in a roughly linear way, and a significant reduction was already evident by age 40. The long-lived group showed more naive CD4+ T cells, fewer expanded clones and increased TCR diversity than the aged group, suggesting age selection. Because donor CMV infection status was unknown, age-related changes in expanded clonotypes were potentially confounded. Observed TCR beta diversity correlated strongly with the percentage of naive T cells measured by flow cytometry.

These records were also assigned to another study, of T cells of mothers and their children. From that second study: Nine systemically healthy Caucasian individuals, comprising three mothers and their six children, were included as donors. cDNA synthesis consumed the entire amount of extracted RNA, loaded at around 1.4 ug RNA in each 15 ul reaction. In the second PCR, the M1S primer introduced both the sample barcodes and 2-4 random nucleotides. Each mother yielded over 9.5 million TCR beta CDR3 reads and each child about 3 million reads. Thymic selection shapes the output of TCR recombination in a similar way in related and unrelated pairs, and inherited differences have a minor effect. Related mother-child pairs always showed normalized repertoire overlap that was slightly higher than in unrelated mother-child pairs, though the difference was never significant. No persistent microchimeric T cell clones were detected, at a sensitivity of approximately 100 clones per million clonotypes. To look for features that set related mother-child pairs apart from unrelated individuals, the researchers ran deep NGS to compare the TCR beta repertoires of mothers and children. Mothers averaged about 37 +/- 4 years of age and children averaged approximately 11 +/- 4 years. Libraries were sequenced on Illumina HiSeq 2000 with 100+100 nt paired-end reads after adapter ligation with NEBNext reagents. To prevent cross-contamination, the mother and child libraries were prepared one month apart and sequenced in separate runs. For each donor, between about 450,000 and 2,300,000 distinct TCR beta clonotypes were identified. Naive TCR beta clonotypes were estimated from low-frequency clonotypes matched to each donor's FACS-determined naive share, without sorting.

The sequence is built from TRBV7-9 and TRBJ2-3; the D gene remains uncertain. This TCR was sampled from a woman in her thirties or forties in good health. Material for sequencing was blood. The DNA is as follows: TGTGCCAGCAGCTATGGGGAATCCCCCGATACGCAGTATTTT. This codes for CASSYGESPDTQYF.